This TCR beta chain derives from a study of OX40 agonist ivuxolimab in advanced cancers. Here immunoSEQ multiplex PCR was the method, and the copy in TCRdb shows in-frame clones only, minus some. The sample has tens of thousands of clones; 80% to 90% are singletons. The TCR sequence derives from an adult with an advanced solid tumor such as melanoma, head and neck, liver or kidney cancer. The source was CD4+ or CD8+ T cells sorted from blood, collected in a trial of the OX40 agonist ivuxolimab.

The DNA for the CDR3 is TGTGCCAGCAGTTTAGGAGGGTTTGAGGACTATGGCTACACCTTC. Translating it yields CASSLGGFEDYGYTF. The chain joins TRBV27 to TRBJ1-2; D gene uncertain. Germline V gene lookup returns CDR1 MNHEY and CDR2 SMNVEV (reference sequence). The CDR3 loop spans 15 amino acids. The ends were cut back, 2 bases at V and 3 bases at J, with 13 bases in the middle.